Sequencing of this T cell receptor (beta chain) was carried out in a study of human T cells and chemical hapten exposure. Findings and caveats of the study: Unchanged with DPC sensitization were TCRs above 1 in 1000 frequency.

This clonotype was observed many times. Its antigen is not identified. The CDR3 has 15 amino acids. Germline CDR1 reads SNHLY; CDR2 reads FYNNEI. V lost 5 bases to trimming and J lost 1 base; unmatched junction nucleotides: 3. Unique molecular identifiers were attached to individual cDNA molecules during library preparation. TCRdb reprocessed the RACE reads with MiXCR, giving one entry per CDR3 protein. Of some 400,000 distinct CDR3 sequences in the sample, 4.5% to 6% were seen once. Specified time point: pre-sensitization, week 0. The sample's treatment: therapeutic diphenylcyclopropenone sensitization with weekly scalp DPC. Every donor had alopecia and was 18 to 70 years old; all were suitable for DPC.

The sample here was whole blood, taken in connection with sensitization to the hapten diphenylcyclopropenone (DPC). J is TRBJ2-3 and V is TRBV2; TRBD2 matches at 10 bases. The receptor's source is a woman in her fifties or sixties with alopecia areata. Some clones in this sample may be carry-over from other donors' samples. CDR3 coding DNA: TGTGCCAGCAGTAAACTAGCGGGGCGCACAGATACGCAGTATTTT. Residues: CASSKLAGRTDTQYF. Variable domain in full (rest from reference TRBV2 and TRBJ2-3): EPEVTQTPSHQVTQMGQEVILRCVPISNHLYFYWYRQILGQKVEFLVSFYNNEISEKSEIFDDQFSVERPDGSNFTLKIRSTKLEDSAMYFCASSKLAGRTDTQYFGPGTRLTVL.